This T cell receptor beta chain appears in the sequencing data of a study of control samples from healthy donors and cancer patients. Clones were sequenced by immunoSEQ multiplex PCR, and TCRdb holds only the in-frame ones, with some missing. The sample has roughly 170,000 clones, around nine tenths seen once. The length of the CDR3 is 16 residues. The V end was cut by 2 bases, the J end by 5 bases, with 18 bases between. Looked up from germline, CDR1 is MNHNS and CDR2 is SASEGT. The receptor was isolated from a woman under 40 in good health. J is TRBJ1-1 and V is TRBV6-1; D is uncertain. Sequencing input: blood. CDR3 in amino acids: CASSEWNRYPGTEAFF. The CDR3 nucleotides are TGTGCCAGCAGTGAATGGAACCGCTACCCGGGAACTGAAGCTTTCTTT.